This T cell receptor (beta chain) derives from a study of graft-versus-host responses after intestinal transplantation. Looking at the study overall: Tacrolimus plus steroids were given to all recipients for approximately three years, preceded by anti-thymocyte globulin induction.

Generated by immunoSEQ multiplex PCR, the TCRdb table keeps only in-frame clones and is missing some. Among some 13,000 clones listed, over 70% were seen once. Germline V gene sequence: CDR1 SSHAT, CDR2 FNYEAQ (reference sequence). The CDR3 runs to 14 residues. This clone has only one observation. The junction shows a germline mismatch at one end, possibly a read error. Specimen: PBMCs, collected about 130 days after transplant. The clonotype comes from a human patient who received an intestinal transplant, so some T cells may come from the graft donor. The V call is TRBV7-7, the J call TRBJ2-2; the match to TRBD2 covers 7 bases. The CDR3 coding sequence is TGTGCTAGCAGGTCCGGGACTAACGCCGGGGAGCTGTTTTTT. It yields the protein CASRSGTNAGELFF.